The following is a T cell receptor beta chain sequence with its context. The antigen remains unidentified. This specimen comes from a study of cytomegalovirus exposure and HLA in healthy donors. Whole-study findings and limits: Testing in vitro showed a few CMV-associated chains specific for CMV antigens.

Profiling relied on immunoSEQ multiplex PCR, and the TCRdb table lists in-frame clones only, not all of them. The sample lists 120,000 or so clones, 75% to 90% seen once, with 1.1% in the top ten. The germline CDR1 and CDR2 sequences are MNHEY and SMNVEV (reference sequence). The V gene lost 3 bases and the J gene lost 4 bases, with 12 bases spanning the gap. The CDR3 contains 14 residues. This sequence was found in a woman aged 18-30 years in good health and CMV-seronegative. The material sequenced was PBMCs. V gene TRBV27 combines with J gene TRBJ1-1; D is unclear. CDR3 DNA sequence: TGTGCCAGCAGTTTGGCCCAAGCGGGCACTGAAGCTTTCTTT. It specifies CASSLAQAGTEAFF.